Following are 19 T cell receptor beta chains from one sample sequenced in a study of blood T cell repertoires in COVID-19. Measured with immunoSEQ multiplex PCR; TCRdb has only the in-frame clones, and not every one. The data show about 250,000 clones, over 65% seen once. Sequences were obtained from peripheral blood. The receptors come from a woman aged 80 or over with acute or convalescent COVID-19.

This chain uses TRBV7-2 with TRBJ1-2; TRBD1 agrees at 8 bases. CDR1 and CDR2 from the germline V gene are SGHTA and FQGNSA. Unmatched junction bases numbered 12, after V lost 5 bases and J lost 10 bases. The CDR3 is made up of 14 amino acids. CDR3 amino acids: CASSTDRGANDYTF. The CDR3 DNA reads TGTGCCAGCAGCACCGACAGGGGAGCGAATGACTACACCTTC.

The chain combines TRBV6-1 with TRBJ1-6; unclear D gene. Germline V lookup: CDR1 MNHNS, CDR2 SASEGT. The CDR3 spans 13 residues. The germline V and J ends were trimmed by 3 bases and 14 bases, with 14 bases remaining between them. The CDR3 nucleotides read TGTGCCAGCAGTGACCAACCGGGATCGGCCCTCCACTTT. Protein product: CASSDQPGSALHF.

The chain has TRBV9 and TRBJ1-2; 7 bases map to TRBD1. This CDR3 has 17 residues. Trimming at V came to 0 bases and at J to 3 bases, leaving 11 bases not matched to a gene. CDR1 is SGDLS, CDR2 YYNGEE, per germline. CDR3 sequence reads: CASSVARRRGRDYGYTF. The CDR3 bases are TGTGCCAGCAGCGTAGCTCGGAGAAGGGGGCGCGACTATGGCTACACCTTC.

This clone was seen a handful of times. The chain has TRBV19 and TRBJ1-1; TRBD1 might be the D (6 bases). Germline V gene data show CDR1 as LNHDA and CDR2 as SQIVND (reference sequence). The CDR3 sequence is 15 residues long. Between the trimmed V and J ends, which lost 5 bases and 0 bases, there was a span of 13 bases. Written as DNA, the CDR3 is TGTGCCAGTAGTGTCCAGGGGACCATGAACACTGAAGCTTTCTTT. Translated, it gives CASSVQGTMNTEAFF.

The V and J genes are TRBV7-2 and TRBJ2-7; the match to TRBD1 covers 9 bases. CDR3 length: 15 amino acids. Germline V gene lookup returns CDR1 SGHTA and CDR2 FQGNSA. The trim removed 5 bases at V and 7 bases at J, leaving 12 bases unmatched. The CDR3 nucleotides read TGTGCCAGCAGCCCCCCCGGGACAGGGCGGGGGGAGCAGTACTTC. Translating it yields CASSPPGTGRGEQYF.

The chain carries TRBV7-9 and TRBJ2-7; 9 bases line up with TRBD2. The CDR3 covers 15 residues. Per germline, CDR1 SEHNR and CDR2 FQNEAQ (reference sequence). Trimming removed 6 bases from V and 7 bases from J; junction bases left unmatched: 13. This CDR3 reads CASRQSVSGRQEQYF. The DNA for the CDR3 is TGTGCCAGCAGGCAATCCGTAAGCGGGAGGCAGGAGCAGTACTTC.

J is TRBJ2-2 and V is TRBV15; tentative D call: TRBD1 (6 bases). This CDR3 has 16 residues. Per germline, CDR1 LNHNV and CDR2 YYDKDF (reference sequence). The V end lost 3 bases, the J end lost 7 bases, and 18 bases lay between the germline ends. The CDR3 DNA sequence: TGTGCCACCAGCAGGGTTTTCCTGTCAGGGGTCGGGGAGCTGTTTTTT. Amino acids: CATSRVFLSGVGELFF.

The V and J genes are TRBV7-3 and TRBJ2-3; D not resolved. The CDR3 totals 15 residues. In germline, CDR1 is SGHTA, CDR2 FQGTGA. The germline V and J ends were trimmed by 3 bases and 0 bases, with 10 bases remaining between them. CDR3: CASSLDPTSTDTQYF. CDR3 in DNA: TGTGCCAGCAGCTTGGATCCGACTAGCACAGATACGCAGTATTTT.

This clone has just one count. This CDR3 is CASSHGLAGGRTGELFF. CDR3 coding DNA: TGCGCCAGCAGCCATGGACTAGCGGGAGGGAGGACCGGGGAGCTGTTTTTT. The J gene is TRBJ2-2, the V gene TRBV4-1; 15 bases line up with TRBD2. Germline V gene lookup returns CDR1 MGHRA and CDR2 YSYEKL. The V segment lost 3 bases and the J segment 5 bases; nucleotides outside the gene matches: 4. The CDR3 extends over 17 amino acids.

The CDR3 sequence: CASSPGTVVYGPQHF. DNA for the CDR3: TGTGCCAGCAGCCCTGGGACTGTAGTATATGGGCCCCAGCATTTT. The chain uses TRBV7-8 and TRBJ1-5; D is perhaps TRBD1 (5 bases). The germline CDR1 and CDR2 sequences are SGHVS and FQNEAQ. V lost 5 bases to trimming and J lost 9 bases, with 20 bases between them. CDR3 length: 15 residues.

The chain combines TRBV18 with TRBJ2-1; 13 nucleotides line up with TRBD2. This CDR3 has 16 residues. Germline CDR1 and CDR2: KGHSH and LQKENI. Trimming cost V 0 bases and J 8 bases; bases outside gene matches: 4. CDR3 nucleotides: TGTGCCAGCTCACCACCGATACTAGCGGGGGGGTATGAGCAGTTCTTC. As protein: CASSPPILAGGYEQFF.

The CDR3 DNA is TGTGCCAGTAGTATGGGTTCCCGGGACAGGGGGCGCGGAGGCTACACCTTC. It yields the protein CASSMGSRDRGRGGYTF. This chain connects TRBV19 to TRBJ1-2, with 12 nucleotides matching TRBD1. CDR1 and CDR2 from the germline V gene are LNHDA and SQIVND (reference sequence). CDR3 length equals 17 residues. V lost 3 bases and J lost 8; bases outside the gene matches: 13.

CDR3 nucleotides: TGCGCCAGCAGCCAGCAGAGGGAAGGCACAGATACGCAGTATTTT. This gives the protein CASSQQREGTDTQYF. The V and J genes are TRBV5-1 and TRBJ2-3; D is perhaps TRBD2 (5 bases). The germline V and J ends were trimmed by 4 bases and 1 base, with 13 bases remaining between them. There are 15 residues in the CDR3. Germline lookup yields CDR1 SGHRS and CDR2 YFSETQ.

The rearrangement uses TRBV24-1 and TRBJ2-3; TRBD2 might be the D (7 bases). Trimming shortened V by 2 bases and J by 4 bases, and 15 bases separated the two germline ends. Germline loops: CDR1 KGHDR, CDR2 SFDVKD. This CDR3 has 16 residues. CDR3 nucleotides: TGTGCCACCAGTGATTCTGGGGGGGGCACAGCAGATACGCAGTATTTT. Residues: CATSDSGGGTADTQYF.

The rearrangement links TRBV12-3 or TRBV12-4 to TRBJ2-2; D is perhaps TRBD2 (5 bases). V was shortened by 4 bases and J by 6 bases, with 9 bases between the two germline ends. The CDR3 loop spans 13 amino acids. CDR3 coding DNA: TGTGCCAGCAGTTCCGGGATCCCCGGGGAGCTGTTTTTT. It translates to CASSSGIPGELFF.

The chain is built from TRBV2 and TRBJ1-1; 7 bases match TRBD1. Trimming cost V 8 bases and J 4 bases; bases outside gene matches: 10. CDR3 length equals 14 residues. Per the germline V gene, CDR1 is SNHLY and CDR2 is FYNNEI. CDR3 loop: CASGQGGRGTEAFF. The DNA of the CDR3 is TGTGCCAGCGGCCAGGGGGGAAGGGGCACTGAAGCTTTCTTT.

The rearrangement links TRBV2 to TRBJ2-3; 7 positions match TRBD1. The germline gives CDR1 SNHLY, CDR2 FYNNEI. The CDR3 runs 14 residues. The trim removed 8 bases at V and 0 bases at J, leaving 5 bases unmatched. CDR3 bases: TGTGCCAGCGACAGGGAACCTAGCACAGATACGCAGTATTTT. Protein product: CASDREPSTDTQYF.

The genes are TRBV4-2 and TRBJ1-4; D is unclear. Per germline, CDR1 LGHNA and CDR2 YNFKEQ. V was pared by 0 bases and J by 0 bases, with 8 bases between. CDR3 length equals 16 residues. The CDR3 DNA is TGTGCCAGCAGCCAAGATTTCCGGGCAACTAATGAAAAACTGTTTTTT. Translation: CASSQDFRATNEKLFF.

This clone was recorded only once. The rearrangement joins TRBV3-1 (or the pseudogene TRBV3-2) to TRBJ2-7, with 10 bases fitting TRBD2. This CDR3 contains 14 residues. J gave up 3 bases and V 5 bases, and 4 bases lay outside the gene matches. CDR1 and CDR2 from the germline V gene are LGHDT and YNNKEL (reference sequence). The DNA for the CDR3 is TGTGCCAGCAGCGGACTAGCGGATTTCTACGAGCAGTACTTC. It yields the protein CASSGLADFYEQYF.